Each of the 18 T cell receptor beta chains below was sequenced from the same sample in a study of response to subunit inactivated influenza vaccine. Using its own MiXCR run on the RT-PCR reads, TCRdb lists one record per CDR3 protein. This table holds about 310,000 distinct CDR3 sequences, about a fifth found once. The specimen comprised PBMCs from blood, sampled 21 months after vaccination. These receptor sequences come from a man between 50 and 69 years old who received an inactivated influenza vaccine.

This clonotype was detected a few times. This chain connects TRBV14 to TRBJ2-1, with a weak D call TRBD1 (6 bases). The germline CDR1 and CDR2 sequences are SGHDN and FVKESK. The CDR3 has 16 amino acids. Trimming removed 3 bases at V and 3 bases at J, with 15 bases between. The CDR3 region is CASSHPQGAIYNEQFF. The CDR3, as DNA: TGTGCCAGCAGCCACCCACAGGGCGCAATCTACAATGAGCAGTTCTTC.

This clonotype was observed a handful of times. The V call is TRBV5-1, the J call TRBJ2-7; a weak D match, TRBD1 (6 bases). This CDR3 is 14 amino acids long. The germline V gene has CDR1 SGHRS and CDR2 YFSETQ. V shed 0 bases and J shed 3 bases, with 10 bases lying between them. CDR3 DNA: TGCGCCAGCAGCTTGGCAGGGGATGTCTACGAGCAGTACTTC. It yields the protein CASSLAGDVYEQYF.

This clonotype was detected a few times. The chain couples TRBV6-1 to TRBJ1-1, with D maybe TRBD1 (6 bases). V lost 5 bases to trimming and J lost 1 base, with 14 bases between them. The CDR3 totals 15 residues. CDR1 is MNHNS, CDR2 SASEGT, per germline. In DNA, the CDR3 is TGTGCCAGCAGTACAACTAGGGGGGGGAACACTGAAGCTTTCTTT. Residues: CASSTTRGGNTEAFF.

This clonotype came up many times. V and J are TRBV4-1 and TRBJ2-3; perhaps TRBD1 as D (6 bases). With 4 bases removed from V and 3 bases from J, the gap between germline ends came to 11 bases. The CDR3 has 14 residues. CDR1 and CDR2 from the germline V gene are MGHRA and YSYEKL. In DNA form, the CDR3 reads TGCGCCAGCAGCCGCGTCAGGGGAACAGATACGCAGTATTTT. This translates into CASSRVRGTDTQYF.

V usage is TRBV7-8 and J usage is TRBJ2-5; 8 bases align to TRBD2. The germline CDR1 and CDR2 sequences are SGHVS and FQNEAQ. V lost 6 bases to trimming and J lost 4 bases; unmatched junction nucleotides: 10. This CDR3 is 15 amino acids long. The CDR3: CASSVPGLVRETQYF. The CDR3 DNA reads as TGTGCCAGCAGTGTCCCGGGACTAGTTCGAGAGACCCAGTACTTC.

This clonotype was observed a few times. The genes are TRBV7-9 and TRBJ2-4; maybe TRBD1 (6 bases). This CDR3 is built from 13 residues. V was clipped by 5 bases and J by 5 bases, with 10 bases between them. Germline V gene sequence: CDR1 SEHNR, CDR2 FQNEAQ (reference sequence). CDR3 protein: CASSQWTENIQYF. The CDR3 DNA reads TGTGCCAGCAGCCAATGGACAGAAAACATTCAGTACTTC. Full variable domain (outside the CDR3, taken from reference TRBV7-9 and TRBJ2-4): DTGVSQNPRHKITKRGQNVTFRCDPISEHNRLYWYRQTLGQGPEFLTYFQNEAQLEKSRLLSDRFSAERPKGSFSTLEIQRTEQGDSAMYLCASSQWTENIQYFGAGTRLSVL.

This clonotype was picked up a small number of times. This chain uses TRBV11-2 with TRBJ2-7; D is uncertain. The CDR3 is 15 residues long. Trimming stripped 7 bases from V and 0 bases from J, with 16 bases between. Germline loops: CDR1 SGHAT, CDR2 FQNNGV. The CDR3 protein is CASNYGDLFSYEQYF. CDR3 nucleotides: TGTGCCAGCAACTACGGAGACTTATTCTCCTACGAGCAGTACTTC. Looking up the rest from reference TRBV11-2 and TRBJ2-7 gives the full variable domain: EAGVAQSPRYKIIEKRQSVAFWCNPISGHATLYWYQQILGQGPKLLIQFQNNGVVDDSQLPKDRFSAERLKGVDSTLKIQPAKLEDSAVYLCASNYGDLFSYEQYFGPGTRLTVT.

This clonotype showed up many times. This chain joins TRBV15 and TRBJ1-5; D unresolved. Trimming left V 0 bases short and J 0 bases short, with 9 bases between. The CDR3 is 16 residues long. Germline V lookup: CDR1 LNHNV, CDR2 YYDKDF (reference sequence). The CDR3 protein is CATSRDSVYSNQPQHF. CDR3 DNA: TGTGCCACCAGCAGAGATTCAGTATATAGCAATCAGCCCCAGCATTTT.

This clonotype was picked up a small number of times. This chain connects TRBV30 to TRBJ1-2; D gene ambiguous. CDR3 length: 14 residues. The germline V gene has CDR1 GTSNPN and CDR2 SVGIG (reference sequence). Trimming took 0 bases from V and 7 from J, leaving 15 bases between them. The CDR3 DNA reads as TGTGCCTGGAGTGTACATAAAACCTCCGCTGGCTACACCTTC. Protein product: CAWSVHKTSAGYTF.

V usage is TRBV4-1 and J usage is TRBJ1-4; 8 bases agree with TRBD1. Trimming at V came to 4 bases and at J to 2 bases, leaving 6 bases not matched to a gene. The CDR3 is made up of 16 amino acids. The germline V gene has CDR1 MGHRA and CDR2 YSYEKL. CDR3 region: CASSRQGHVTNEKLFF. The CDR3 bases are TGCGCCAGCAGCCGACAGGGGCACGTCACTAATGAAAAACTGTTTTTT.

This chain joins TRBV6-2 or TRBV6-3 and TRBJ2-7; TRBD1 might be the D (6 bases). V was shortened by 2 bases and J by 7 bases, with 12 bases between the two germline ends. The germline V gene has CDR1 MNHEY and CDR2 SVGEGT. This CDR3 is 13 amino acids long. CDR3 bases: TGTGCCAGCAGTTACACAGGGACCGAGGAGCAGTACTTC. Translation gives CASSYTGTEEQYF.

This clonotype was observed a handful of times. Here the CDR3 reads CASSLRGSPTDTQYF. CDR3 nucleotides: TGTGCCAGCAGTTTACGGGGGTCCCCCACAGATACGCAGTATTTT. The chain couples TRBV28 to TRBJ2-3; D is perhaps TRBD2 (6 bases). The V gene's germline CDR1 is MDHEN and CDR2 SYDVKM. This CDR3 comprises 15 residues. V was trimmed by 2 bases and J by 2 bases, leaving 11 bases between them.

J is TRBJ2-1 and V is TRBV7-2; no firm D call. The CDR3 totals 14 residues. Germline CDR1 reads SGHTA; CDR2 reads FQGNSA. V was shortened by 0 bases and J by 6 bases, with 9 bases between the two germline ends. The CDR3 sequence: CASSLAWALNEQFF. CDR3 coding DNA: TGTGCCAGCAGCTTAGCGTGGGCTCTCAATGAGCAGTTCTTC.

This clonotype was counted a few times. At one of its ends the junction is not consistent with the germline gene, which may arise from a read error. The chain links TRBV5-1 to TRBJ2-7, with 7 bases that match TRBD1. The CDR3 runs 16 residues. CDR1 and CDR2 from the germline V gene are SGHRS and YFSETQ. As DNA, the CDR3 is TGCCCCAGCAGCACCGTGACAGGGTCGTTCTTCTACGAGCAGTACTTC. Amino acid sequence: CPSSTVTGSFFYEQYF.

This clonotype has more than one count but fewer than ten. The V gene is TRBV6-1, the J gene TRBJ1-1, with 9 bases matching TRBD1. This CDR3 comprises 15 residues. V shed 8 bases, J shed 4 bases, and the junction held 11 bases outside the gene matches. CDR1 and CDR2 from the germline V gene are MNHNS and SASEGT. The CDR3 region is CASQRPGQGLTEAFF. The DNA for the CDR3 is TGTGCCAGCCAGAGACCGGGACAGGGTCTCACTGAAGCTTTCTTT.

This clonotype occurred a few times. The rearrangement uses TRBV18 and TRBJ1-5; D ambiguous. The CDR3 runs 13 residues. From germline, CDR1 is KGHSH and CDR2 LQKENI. With 5 bases removed from V and 9 bases from J, the gap between germline ends came to 14 bases. CDR3 region: CASSGPDKGPQHF. As DNA, the CDR3 is TGTGCCAGCTCAGGGCCCGACAAAGGGCCCCAGCATTTT.

This clonotype came up a few times. The V call is TRBV7-9, the J call TRBJ1-3; unclear D gene. This CDR3 region has 14 residues. Looked up from germline, CDR1 is SEHNR and CDR2 is FQNEAQ (reference sequence). V was pared by 5 bases and J by 3 bases, with 11 bases between. The DNA of the CDR3 is TGTGCCAGCAGCCAGACGAGCTATGGAAACACCATATATTTT. Amino acids: CASSQTSYGNTIYF.

CDR3 sequence reads: CAISLEASMDTQYF. The CDR3 nucleotides read TGTGCCATCAGTCTGGAGGCTAGTATGGATACGCAGTATTTT. V and J are TRBV10-3 and TRBJ2-3; D is possibly TRBD2 (5 bases). V lost 5 bases and J lost 6, with 15 bases in between. The CDR3 is made up of 14 amino acids. Germline values: CDR1 ENHRY, CDR2 SYGVKD.